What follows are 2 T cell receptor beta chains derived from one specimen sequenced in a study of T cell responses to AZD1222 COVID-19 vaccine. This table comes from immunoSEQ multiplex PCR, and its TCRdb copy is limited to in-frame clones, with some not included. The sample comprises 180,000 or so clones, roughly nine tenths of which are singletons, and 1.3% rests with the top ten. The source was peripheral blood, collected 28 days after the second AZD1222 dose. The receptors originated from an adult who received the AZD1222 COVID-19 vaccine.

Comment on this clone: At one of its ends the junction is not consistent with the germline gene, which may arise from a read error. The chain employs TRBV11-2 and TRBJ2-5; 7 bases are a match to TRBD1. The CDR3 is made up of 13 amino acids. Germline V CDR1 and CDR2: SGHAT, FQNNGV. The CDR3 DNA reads TGTGCCAGCAGTTTAGACAGGGCGGAGACCCAGTACTTC. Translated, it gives CASSLDRAETQYF.

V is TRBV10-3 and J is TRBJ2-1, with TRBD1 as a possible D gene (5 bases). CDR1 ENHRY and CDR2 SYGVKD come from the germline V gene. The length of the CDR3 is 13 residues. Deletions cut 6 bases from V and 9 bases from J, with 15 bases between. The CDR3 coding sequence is TGTGCCATCAGGGCAGGGAAGGACGGTGAGCAGTTCTTC. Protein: CAIRAGKDGEQFF.